This is a list of T cell receptor beta chains from one sample in a study of blood T cell repertoires in COVID-19. Sequencing was performed with immunoSEQ multiplex PCR; in TCRdb, only in-frame clones are kept and a portion is missing. The sample contains about 200,000 clones, more than 70% of which appear only once. Sequencing was done on a sample of peripheral blood. These receptors came from a human donor in a cohort sampled during active COVID-19. Each CDR3 is given with its conserved first and last residue. The order of the fields is clone size, V gene, D gene, J gene, CDR3 DNA, CDR3 protein. D genes are given only for firm matches. The size entry is marked missing in some rows and otherwise reads once, few, many or a size class.

NA	TRBV19	TRBD2	TRBJ2-1	TGTGCCAGTTCTAGCGGGGCGTCCTACAATGAGCAGTTCTTC	CASSSGASYNEQFF
NA	TRBV28	TRBD1	TRBJ2-3	TGTGCCAGCAGTTTGGGACAGAGCACAGATACGCAGTATTTT	CASSLGQSTDTQYF
NA	TRBV24-1	TRBD1	TRBJ2-1	TGTGCCACCGGCCGGGACAGGGCCGACAATGAGCAGTTCTTC	CATGRDRADNEQFF
NA	TRBV6-1	TRBD1	TRBJ1-5	TGTGCCAGCAGTGAAGGGGTAGGGGGCGTCAATCAGCCCCAGCATTTT	CASSEGVGGVNQPQHF
NA	TRBV19	TRBD1	TRBJ1-1	TGTGCCAGTAAAATTGGGACAGGGCACACTGAAGCTTTCTTT	CASKIGTGHTEAFF
NA	TRBV7-2	NA	TRBJ1-1	TGTGCCAGCAGCTTGCCGGGACTTGGGGACACTGAAGCTTTCTTT	CASSLPGLGDTEAFF
many	TRBV19	TRBD1	TRBJ1-2	TGTGCCAGCAGAAAAGAGGGGGCTCGAGGTGGCTACACCTTC	CASRKEGARGGYTF
NA	TRBV28	TRBD2	TRBJ2-7	TGTGCCAGCAGTTTCCGGGAGGATTGGGAGCAGTACTTC	CASSFREDWEQYF
NA	TRBV2	NA	TRBJ2-7	TGTGCCAGCAGTGAGGCCAGGGGTACCTACGAGCAGTACTTC	CASSEARGTYEQYF
NA	TRBV15	NA	TRBJ2-6	TGTGCCACCAGCAGAGATCTTAAACAATCTGGGGCCAACGTCCTGACTTTC	CATSRDLKQSGANVLTF
NA	TRBV6-2/TRBV6-3	NA	TRBJ1-1	TGTGCCAGCAGCCGCCCTAGGCAGGGGACCGGTGAAGCTTTCTTT	CASSRPRQGTGEAFF
NA	TRBV20-1	TRBD2	TRBJ2-3	TGCAGTGCTAGTGAGGGGACTAGCGGGAGTTCGGGCCCAGATACGCAGTATTTT	CSASEGTSGSSGPDTQYF
NA	TRBV2	NA	TRBJ2-5	TGTGCCAGCAGTGGTGGCCCTAGGGGCCGGCGAGAGACCCAGTACTTC	CASSGGPRGRRETQYF
NA	TRBV5-1	NA	TRBJ2-5	TGCGCCAGCAGCTTGGTCCGGGACACAAATAGGGAAGAGACCCAGTACTTC	CASSLVRDTNREETQYF
NA	TRBV27	NA	TRBJ1-6	TGTGCCAGCAGTTTTGTAGGAAGGGGTCCTTTTAATTCACCCCTCCACTTT	CASSFVGRGPFNSPLHF
NA	TRBV19	NA	TRBJ1-2	TGTGCCAGCCAGATTAACTATGGCTACACCTTC	CASQINYGYTF
NA	TRBV24-1	NA	TRBJ2-5	TGTGCCACCAGTGCCGGTATAGAGACCCAGTACTTC	CATSAGIETQYF
few	TRBV9	NA	TRBJ1-5	TGTGCCAGCGGATACAGGGACCAGCCCCAGCATTTT	CASGYRDQPQHF
once	TRBV30	TRBD1	TRBJ2-2	TGTGCCTGCCGGACAGGGGGCGCGGGAACCGGGGAGCTGTTTTTT	CACRTGGAGTGELFF
NA	TRBV7-2	NA	TRBJ1-2	TGTGCCAGCAGCTCCCCCGCTCAGGGGGGCTACACCTTC	CASSSPAQGGYTF
NA	TRBV5-6	NA	TRBJ1-6	TGTGCCAGCAGCTCCCTAAATTCACCCCTCCACTTT	CASSSLNSPLHF
NA	TRBV6-5	NA	TRBJ1-2	TGTGCCAGCAGTTACGGATCGGCAGCGAACTATGGCTACACCTTC	CASSYGSAANYGYTF
NA	TRBV12-3/TRBV12-4	TRBD1	TRBJ2-2	TGTGCCAGCAGTTTAGCAAGGGACAGTAGGCTGTTTTTT	CASSLARDSRLFF
NA	TRBV6-5	TRBD1	TRBJ1-6	TGTGCCAGCAGTCGACACCGGGACAGGGCTTCACCCCTCCACTTT	CASSRHRDRASPLHF
NA	TRBV28	TRBD1	TRBJ1-2	TGTGCCAGCAGTTCTCAAGGGACAGGGCTTGGCTACACCTTC	CASSSQGTGLGYTF
NA	TRBV24-1	NA	TRBJ2-5	TGTGCCACCTCTCAATCGGGAGTCGGCGAGACCCAGTACTTC	CATSQSGVGETQYF
NA	TRBV4-2	NA	TRBJ1-3	TGTGCCAGCAGCCAACCCGGGAATGCGGGAAACACCATATATTTT	CASSQPGNAGNTIYF
NA	TRBV9	NA	TRBJ1-2	TGTGCCAGCAGCGTAGCTTCCCGGGACTATGGCTACACCTTC	CASSVASRDYGYTF
NA	TRBV20-1	NA	TRBJ2-7	TGCAGTGCTAGTCCAGATACCTACGAGCAGTACTTC	CSASPDTYEQYF
NA	TRBV23-1	NA	TRBJ2-5	TGCGCCAGCAGTCAAGCGGTGGAGGGGACCATACAAGAGACCCAGTACTTC	CASSQAVEGTIQETQYF
NA	TRBV7-2	TRBD2	TRBJ2-3	TGTGCCAGCAGCTCCTTAGCGGGGGCCAAACTGCTCACAGATACGCAGTATTTT	CASSSLAGAKLLTDTQYF
few	TRBV11-3	TRBD2	TRBJ2-2	TGTGCCAGCAGCCCCGGACTAGCGGGCACCGGGGAGCTGTTTTTT	CASSPGLAGTGELFF
NA	TRBV5-4	NA	TRBJ2-7	TGTGCCAGCAGCTTGAGCGGTACCTCCTACGAGCAGTACTTC	CASSLSGTSYEQYF
NA	TRBV7-9	TRBD2	TRBJ2-3	TGTGCCAGCAGCCTACTAGCGGGGATTACAGATACGCAGTATTTT	CASSLLAGITDTQYF
many	TRBV3-1/TRBV3-2	NA	TRBJ1-1	TGTGCCAGCAGTCTGAGTGGTTCGAAACGGGAAGCTTTCTTT	CASSLSGSKREAFF
once	TRBV11-2	NA	TRBJ1-4	TGTGCCAGCAGCTTCGGGATGAATGAAAAACTGTTTTTT	CASSFGMNEKLFF
NA	TRBV9	NA	TRBJ2-7	TGTGCCAGCAGCGTAGAGATCGGCGAGCAGTACTTC	CASSVEIGEQYF
NA	TRBV6-5	NA	TRBJ2-6	TGTGCCAGCAGATCTTCTGGGGCCAACGTCCTGACTTTC	CASRSSGANVLTF
NA	TRBV5-4	TRBD1	TRBJ2-3	TGTGCCAGCAGAAAGGACAGGGCTACAGATACGCAGTATTTT	CASRKDRATDTQYF
NA	TRBV7-2	NA	TRBJ2-3	TGTGCCAGCAGCCTGAGCGCAGATACGCAGTATTTT	CASSLSADTQYF
once	TRBV28	NA	TRBJ2-3	TGTGCCAGCCTATTTCCGGGGACAGATACGCAGTATTTT	CASLFPGTDTQYF
NA	TRBV6-2/TRBV6-3	NA	TRBJ2-4	TGTGCCAGCAGTTCTAGACTACTAGCCAAAAACATTCAGTACTTC	CASSSRLLAKNIQYF
NA	TRBV14	NA	TRBJ2-2	TGTGCCAGCAGCCAACCACCCGAGACCGGGGAGCTGTTTTTT	CASSQPPETGELFF
NA	TRBV10-3	TRBD1	TRBJ2-7	TGTGCCATCAGTGAGGGACAGGGAGTTAAGTACGAGCAGTACTTC	CAISEGQGVKYEQYF
NA	TRBV15	NA	TRBJ1-5	TGTGCCACCAAGGCGGGGGGGGGCTGGCAGCCCCAGCATTTT	CATKAGGGWQPQHF
few	TRBV18	TRBD1	TRBJ1-2	TGTGCCAGCTCCCCTTCCGGGACAGGGGGCGGCTACACCTTC	CASSPSGTGGGYTF
NA	TRBV18	TRBD1	TRBJ2-1	TGTGCCAGCTCACCTCCCGACAGGGGACCCTACAATGAGCAGTTCTTC	CASSPPDRGPYNEQFF
NA	TRBV12-3/TRBV12-4	NA	TRBJ1-6	TGTGCCAGCCGCGGGTTGAATTCACCCCTCCACTTT	CASRGLNSPLHF
NA	TRBV2	TRBD1	TRBJ1-2	TGTGCCAGCAGCGGACAGGGGGCTAACTATGGCTACACCTTC	CASSGQGANYGYTF
few	TRBV4-1	TRBD2	TRBJ2-3	TGCGCCAGCAGCCAAGATTTCGGGACTAGTGACACAGATACGCAGTATTTT	CASSQDFGTSDTDTQYF
once	TRBV29-1	TRBD1	TRBJ1-1	TGCAGCATTACACCGACAGGGGCTGAAGCTTTCTTT	CSITPTGAEAFF
NA	TRBV10-1	TRBD1	TRBJ1-1	TGCGCCAGCAGTGAGCCTCGAGGGGGCGAGACTTCTGAAGCTTTCTTT	CASSEPRGGETSEAFF
NA	TRBV5-8	TRBD2	TRBJ2-7	TGTGCCAGCAACCCGAGACTAGCGGGAGCCCACGAGCAGTACTTC	CASNPRLAGAHEQYF
NA	TRBV24-1	NA	TRBJ2-7	TGTGCCACCAGTGATTTTGAGGAGCAGTACTTC	CATSDFEEQYF
many	TRBV5-1	NA	TRBJ2-2	TGCGCCAGCAGGGAAGGGGGTTTCGGGGAGCTGTTTTTT	CASREGGFGELFF
NA	TRBV6-1	TRBD1	TRBJ1-4	TGTGCCAGCAGTGAAGGGGACAGGGATGGAAAACTGTTTTTT	CASSEGDRDGKLFF